This T cell receptor (beta chain) came from a study of blood T cell repertoires in COVID-19. On the study more broadly: COVID-19 samples, acute and convalescent, were from the United States, Italy and Spain. In each case, the material was cDNA or gDNA derived from T cells, B-cell-depleted T cells, or PBMCs.

Per the original data handling: Reference gene primer amplification in the assay estimated nucleated cell counts. Clones were read by immunoSEQ multiplex PCR, and TCRdb kept only the in-frame ones, dropping some. Clonal size and the V and J genes are those of that table, whereas D and trimming came from the DNA. The table has approximately 210,000 clones, around 90% seen once; the top ten hold 1.5% to 2%. This clone was observed a handful of times. V lost 5 bases and J lost 4; bases outside the gene matches: 14. The CDR3 spans 17 residues. Germline V lookup: CDR1 KGHDR, CDR2 SFDVKD. This sequence originates from a man aged 70-80 years with acute or convalescent COVID-19. The chain has TRBV24-1 and TRBJ2-7; TRBD1 matches at 9 bases. Sequences were obtained from peripheral blood. CDR3 nucleotide sequence: TGTGCCACCAGTGTTTTTCCGGGACAGGGACCCCTTTACGAGCAGTACTTC. It yields the protein CATSVFPGQGPLYEQYF.